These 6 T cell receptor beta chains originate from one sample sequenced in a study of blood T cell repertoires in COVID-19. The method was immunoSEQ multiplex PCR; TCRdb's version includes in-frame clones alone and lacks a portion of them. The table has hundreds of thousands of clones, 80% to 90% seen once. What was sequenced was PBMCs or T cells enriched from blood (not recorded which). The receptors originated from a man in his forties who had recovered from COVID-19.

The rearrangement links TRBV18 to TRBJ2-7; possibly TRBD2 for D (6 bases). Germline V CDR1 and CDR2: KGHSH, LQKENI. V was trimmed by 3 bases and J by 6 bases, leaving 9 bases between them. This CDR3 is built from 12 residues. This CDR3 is CASSPEAGEQYF. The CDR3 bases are TGTGCCAGCTCACCGGAAGCGGGCGAGCAGTACTTC.

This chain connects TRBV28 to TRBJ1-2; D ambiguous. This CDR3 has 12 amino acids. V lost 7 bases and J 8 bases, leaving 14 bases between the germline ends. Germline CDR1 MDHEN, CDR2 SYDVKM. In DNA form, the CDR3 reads TGTGCCAGCACCCTCAGCGGCAGGGGCTACACCTTC. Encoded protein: CASTLSGRGYTF.

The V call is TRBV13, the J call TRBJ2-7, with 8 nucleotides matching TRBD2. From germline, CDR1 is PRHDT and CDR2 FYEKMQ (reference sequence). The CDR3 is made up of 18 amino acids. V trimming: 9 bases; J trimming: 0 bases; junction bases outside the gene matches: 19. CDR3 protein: CASRAAGGPTDFSYEQYF. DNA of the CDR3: TGTGCCAGTCGCGCGGCGGGGGGCCCCACTGACTTCTCCTACGAGCAGTACTTC.

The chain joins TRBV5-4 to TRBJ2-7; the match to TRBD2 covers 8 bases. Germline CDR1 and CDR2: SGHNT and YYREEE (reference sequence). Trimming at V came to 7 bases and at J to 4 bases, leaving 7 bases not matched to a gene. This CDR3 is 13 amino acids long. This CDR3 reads CASHGRGPYEQYF. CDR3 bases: TGTGCCAGCCACGGGAGGGGCCCTTACGAGCAGTACTTC.

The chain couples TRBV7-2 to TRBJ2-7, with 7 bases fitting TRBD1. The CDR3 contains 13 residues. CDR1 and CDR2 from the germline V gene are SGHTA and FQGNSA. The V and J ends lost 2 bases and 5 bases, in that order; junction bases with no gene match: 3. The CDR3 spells CASSLRDRDEQYF. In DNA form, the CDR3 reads TGTGCCAGCAGCTTACGAGACAGGGACGAGCAGTACTTC.

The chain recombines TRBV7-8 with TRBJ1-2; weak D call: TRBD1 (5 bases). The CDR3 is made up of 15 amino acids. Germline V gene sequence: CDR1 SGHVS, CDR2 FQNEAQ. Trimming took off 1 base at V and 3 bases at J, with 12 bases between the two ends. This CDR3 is CASSLERGRDYGYTF. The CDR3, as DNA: TGTGCCAGCAGCTTAGAAAGGGGCCGGGACTATGGCTACACCTTC.